Here is one T cell receptor (beta chain) with its context. Its target antigen remains unknown. Within one base of it there is no much larger clone, and no base qualities were kept. This entry is derived from a study of blood T cell repertoires in COVID-19 (dated by TCRdb to the early 2020s). About the investigation overall: Collaborator samples came from the United States, Italy and Spain and covered acute and convalescent phases of COVID-19. The repertoires were released in a freely available public database meant as a resource for research on the immune response to SARS-CoV-2. Where HLA class I and class II types were available, the types were taken from metadata supplied by the sample provider, not from assay-based typing. The dataset comprised deeply sampled blood TCRbeta repertoires from subjects exposed to, actively infected with, or recovered from COVID-19. The material from the prospective study consisted of cDNA or gDNA derived from T cells, B-cell-depleted T cells, or PBMCs. Nearly every sample came with metadata listing a de-identified subject ID, COVID-19 status, age in years and sex. The samples were drawn from two sources: the first 160 participants of the ongoing ImmuneRACE study, and 1,200 or so subjects contributed by 6 global collaborators. General conclusions and limits of the study: The quantity of clinical and demographic metadata differed by source and by participant and was supplied without curation.

The CDR3, from cysteine to phenylalanine, totals 16 residues. The DNA shown is the 48-base CDR3, in frame from base 1. Per the germline V gene, SNHLY is the CDR1 and FYNNEI is the CDR2. Trimmed from V: 4 bases; trimmed from J: 1 base; junction bases lacking a gene match: 2. Enrolling through a virtual design, the prospective study's participants ranged in age from roughly 18 to 90 years and lived across some 22 United States geographic areas. To assign participants to cohorts, the prospective study relied on clinical history that participants themselves reported in a screening survey and a study questionnaire. Recovered participants in ImmuneRACE Cohort 3 were defined as having two consecutive negative NP/OP PCR tests, clearance from a healthcare professional, or resolution of symptoms. In the prospective study, mobile phlebotomists collected whole blood, serum and a nasopharyngeal or oropharyngeal swab from each participant. Participants in the prospective study had the option to provide additional blood draws and questionnaires over a 2-month period. Before DNA extraction, blood samples from the prospective study were shipped at room temperature or frozen.

TCRbeta CDR3 regions were amplified from genomic DNA by means of the immunoSEQ Assay, a bias-controlled multiplex PCR. Per the original workflow: The number of nucleated cells in each sample was estimated from the amplification of reference gene primers within the assay. Sequence reads were collapsed and filtered to measure the absolute abundance of every unique TCRbeta CDR3 rearrangement. Productive Simpson clonality was computed per sample as the square root of Simpson's diversity index over productive rearrangements. The table comes from immuneACCESS by way of TCRdb, which keeps in-frame sequences with V and J called. Part of the clones is missing from these tables; in studies checked, under half for an unresolved V gene and the rest for unknown reasons. V and J calls and clone size come straight from that table; D and trimming were deduced from the DNA. The sample table lists 490,000 or so clones, about nine tenths of them with a count of one. The ten largest make up roughly 8.5% of the sample.

The source material was PBMCs or T cells enriched from blood (not recorded which). The receptor comes from a woman aged 55-70 years who had recovered from COVID-19. Recombination linked TRBV2 to TRBJ2-2, with 11 central nucleotides matching TRBD1. The CDR3 is CASSAGTGGNTGELFF. The DNA sequence follows: TGTGCCAGCAGTGCCGGGACAGGGGGGAACACCGGGGAGCTGTTTTTT.